This T cell receptor beta chain came from a study of cytomegalovirus exposure and HLA in healthy donors (TCRdb year 2017). Regarding the study in general: According to an earlier analysis of 587 of the donors, about 179 million T cells yielded 90 million to 130 million unique TCR beta sequences and about 300 Gb of sequence data. Roughly 300 gigabases of sequencing data and 91 million or so unique TCR sequences made up an early release that covered approximately 650 HLA-typed donors. The genetic ancestry cluster associated with self-reported Caucasian donors included 70% to 85% of the 398 genotyped donors. The aim of the study was to test whether cataloging public T cell receptors could identify signatures of past pathogen exposure. The study profiled the T cell repertoires of more than 500 subjects by immunosequencing and related them to cytomegalovirus serostatus. Besides the first cohort of 666 subjects, a separate validation cohort made up of 120 different subjects was used. To predict cytomegalovirus infection status, the study combined high-throughput TCR immunosequencing, statistical association of individual TCRs with disease status, and machine learning. A later analysis re-examined previously published TCR beta repertoires from 610 or so donors and added high-resolution HLA genotyping to investigate patterns of TCR occurrence. In the later analysis, no new phenotypic data were used to find candidate immune exposures; instead, reliance was placed on TCR beta sequences and their occurrence across donors. In an earlier analysis of roughly 540 of the donors, high-throughput TCR beta sequencing was used to judge whether each TCR beta V gene segment behaved as functional or pseudogenic. Donor age, sex, ethnicity and CMV serostatus were compiled alongside the repertoire data. A later genetic analysis used genome-wide SNP genotypes for about 55% of the 666 donors, treating that subset as a discovery cohort. Every repertoire in the discovery cohort had been generated on one and the same sequencing platform. Class I and class II HLA loci were covered by the typing at four-digit resolution. Typing coverage varied by locus: about 629-640 donors for A, B, C, DRB1 and DQB1; roughly 520 for DQA1; around 570 for DPA1; about 450 for DPB1. Because of strong linkage in the cohort, 4 to 6 DR-DQ haplotypes were treated as single units for association and clustering. Across some 400 genotyped donors of the cohort, an average of roughly 250,000 unique TCR beta nucleotide sequences per donor were sequenced, and 15% to 20% of those sequences were non-productive. Study-level results and caveats: Specific HLA alleles were associated with roughly 17,000 TCR beta sequences at a false discovery rate of 0.05 in a later analysis. The study gave a list of under 200 TCR beta chains associated with cytomegalovirus. According to a later analysis, parvovirus B19, influenza, CMV and Epstein-Barr virus appeared linked to several top co-occurrence clusters. In vitro tests confirmed that three of the cytomegalovirus-associated TCR beta chains recognize cytomegalovirus antigens. In a later analysis, TCR association rates were found to vary across HLA loci, with the most associated TCRs seen for DRB1 alleles and the fewest for HLA-C alleles. In this cohort, only TCR beta chains were sequenced, and detectable features were limited by the absence of alpha or paired-chain data. Presence/absence analyses assumed roughly uniform sequencing depth across donors, an assumption that may not hold. Most TCR sequences were observed very rarely across donors, whereas some public TCRs were present in many individuals. A further reported finding was that TCR beta sequences accurately predicted the HLA-A and HLA-B alleles for most subjects in the first cohort. A later analysis found that most CMV-associated TCR beta chains appeared HLA-restricted, with HLA associations seemingly driven largely by CMV exposure. CMV serostatus was the only immune exposure information available for the cohort. According to a later genetic analysis, donors in an Asian-associated ancestry cluster had fewer N-insertions in productive TCRs than the approximately 670-donor mean. When HLA alleles, especially DR and DQ, strongly co-occurred, TCR associations were difficult to assign to individual alleles. The sequencing pipeline was judged likely to have produced a cluster of highly shared sequence variants as a technical artifact. Because HLA typing was unavailable for some donors at each locus, only the typed subset was used in association tests. Broadly in line with IMGT annotations, most TCR beta V segments showed up in productive rearrangements about 90% or about 30% of the time in an earlier analysis of several hundred of the donors. In a later analysis, HLA-associated TCR beta chains showed more clonal expansion and lower generation probabilities than non-associated chains that were equally common. The classifier was reported to diagnose cytomegalovirus status with high specificity and sensitivity in both the original cohort and the validation cohort. A later genetic analysis associated a missense DCLRE1C variant with V-gene and J-gene trimming of TCR beta chains, and an independent cohort replicated the association. Correlated functional status among segregating V segments might reflect linkage disequilibrium, but an unknown experimental factor could not be ruled out. It was suggested by the authors that the approach could potentially be generalized to other disease states and immunological phenotypes. Roughly 17 rarely observed V segments, including chromosome 9 orphons, were excluded from the earlier analysis of some 590 of the donors because counts were too low.

The cohort consisted of hundreds of healthy bone marrow donors. Cohort members were all nominally healthy when sampled, although unrecorded immune exposures were likely present. The donor was CMV seronegative and belonged to the group of 320 or so seronegative cohort members. A peripheral blood sample was collected from each donor, and TCR beta sequencing was performed on peripheral blood mononuclear cells. The Qiagen DNeasy Blood Extraction Kit was used to extract genomic DNA from the blood cell samples. The receptor library was made with the immunoSEQ multiplex PCR assay. For the multiplex PCR, a mixture combining 60 forward primers for TCR Vbeta segments and 13 reverse primers for TCR Jbeta segments was used. Amplification of the CDR3 region of rearranged TCR beta genes was performed with a multiplex PCR assay on genomic DNA. The amplified TCR beta libraries were sequenced on the Illumina HiSeq System as 87-base-pair reads. As for how the authors treated the data: A later analysis counted about 76 million unique TCR beta chains across the 666 repertoires, and some 11 million of these chains were shared by at least two donors. To remove PCR and sequencing errors, raw reads were error-corrected and collapsed into unique sequences using a nearest-neighbor algorithm that merged closely related sequences. To assign V, D and J gene segments, CDR3 sequences were aligned to IMGT reference sequences. For a sequence to be retained, a match of at least six nucleotides to both a V gene segment and a J gene segment was required. Rearrangements were called productive when the CDR3 lacked stop codons and stayed in frame with V and J; all others were non-productive. CDR3 was defined according to IMGT convention as the region running from the second conserved V-encoded cysteine to the conserved J-encoded phenylalanine. Sequences without an unambiguous match to a single V gene segment were excluded from the earlier analysis of 587 of the donors. An earlier analysis of a few hundred of the donors classified V segments as functional when productive rearrangements were above 56.7% and as segregating when the standard deviation between donors was above 5%. A statistical classification framework was developed to diagnose cytomegalovirus status using the catalog of TCR beta chain sequences. A later analysis assigned V and J genes by comparing TCR nucleotide sequences with IMGT/GENE-DB human TR gene sequences. The TCRdist pipeline was used in a later analysis to assign CDR3 sequences and most-parsimonious VDJ recombination scenarios. In a later analysis, each TCR beta chain was defined by its CDR3 amino acid sequence together with its V-gene family, and reads without a unique V-gene family were excluded. A later analysis removed several hundred highly shared, low-generation-probability nucleotide sequences to deal with suspected cross-contamination and a sequencing artifact. A later analysis calculated a clonal expansion index for each public chain from normalized within-repertoire ranks of inferred template counts. In a later analysis, generation probabilities were computed with a VDJ recombination model fitted to out-of-frame rearrangements, and the resulting probabilities were checked against IGoR. A later analysis scored TCR-TCR, TCR-HLA and TCR-CMV co-occurrence with hypergeometric tests, applying a repertoire-size bias correction to TCR pairs. A later analysis estimated false discovery rates by permuting HLA or CMV assignments 20 times. In a later analysis, co-occurring TCRs were grouped with DBSCAN, and TCRdist sequence similarity was added when clustering was performed within HLA-allele-positive subsets. Co-occurrence clustering excluded repertoires with fewer than 30,000 or more than 120,000 public chains, plus five with anomalous nucleotide sharing. TCRdb's version of the immuneACCESS table is confined to in-frame rearrangements and falls short of the full clone set. An unresolved V gene accounts for under half of the shortfall where checked; the remainder is of unknown origin. The DNA was the basis for D and trimming; V, J and clone size are from that table. This sample has 75,000 to 90,000 clones in its table, and over 65% of those were observed once. The ten largest account for 3.3% of the sample.

Notes on this clone: It lacks a known antigen. No base quality values were provided; no much bigger clone lies one nucleotide off.

The sequence was collected from a man between 45 and 60 years old in good health and CMV-seronegative. Sequenced input: PBMCs.

CDR3 sequence: CASSLGGSFKSPLHF. At the DNA level, the sequence is TGTGCCAGCAGCTTAGGAGGGAGTTTTAAATCACCCCTCCACTTT. The rearrangement joined TRBV5-8 to TRBJ1-6, with the D gene not confidently named. The junction shows trimming of 2 bases on V and 10 bases on J, plus 16 bases between the germline ends. The germline V gene provides CDR1 SGHTS and CDR2 YDEGEE. From cysteine to phenylalanine, the CDR3 is 15 amino acids long. Left in the record is the CDR3 DNA by itself, 45 bases read in frame from the first base.